The subject of this entry is one TCR beta chain. These data are taken from a study of blood T cell repertoires in COVID-19. About the study: COVID-19 samples collected from the United States, Italy and Spain covered acute and convalescent phases. T cells, B-cell-depleted T cells, or PBMCs supplied cDNA or gDNA.

Methods used by the authors: How many nucleated cells were present was estimated from reference gene primer amplification. Sequencing used immunoSEQ multiplex PCR; TCRdb keeps in-frame clones, though not all of them. V, J and clone size derive from that table, while D and trimming were established from the DNA sequence. Here the sample spans around 60,000 clones, about nine tenths being singletons. The sample taken for sequencing was peripheral blood. This sequence was found in a man in his sixties with acute or convalescent COVID-19.

Here the CDR3 DNA reads TGTGCCAGCAGTCTCAGGGCGGGACAGCCTGAATCACCCCTCCACTTT. This codes for CASSLRAGQPESPLHF. The rearrangement links TRBV6-4 to TRBJ1-6; 7 bases agree with TRBD1. CDR3 length: 16 residues. Germline values: CDR1 MRHNA, CDR2 SNTAGT. J was trimmed by 10 bases and V by 5 bases; bases with no gene match: 14.